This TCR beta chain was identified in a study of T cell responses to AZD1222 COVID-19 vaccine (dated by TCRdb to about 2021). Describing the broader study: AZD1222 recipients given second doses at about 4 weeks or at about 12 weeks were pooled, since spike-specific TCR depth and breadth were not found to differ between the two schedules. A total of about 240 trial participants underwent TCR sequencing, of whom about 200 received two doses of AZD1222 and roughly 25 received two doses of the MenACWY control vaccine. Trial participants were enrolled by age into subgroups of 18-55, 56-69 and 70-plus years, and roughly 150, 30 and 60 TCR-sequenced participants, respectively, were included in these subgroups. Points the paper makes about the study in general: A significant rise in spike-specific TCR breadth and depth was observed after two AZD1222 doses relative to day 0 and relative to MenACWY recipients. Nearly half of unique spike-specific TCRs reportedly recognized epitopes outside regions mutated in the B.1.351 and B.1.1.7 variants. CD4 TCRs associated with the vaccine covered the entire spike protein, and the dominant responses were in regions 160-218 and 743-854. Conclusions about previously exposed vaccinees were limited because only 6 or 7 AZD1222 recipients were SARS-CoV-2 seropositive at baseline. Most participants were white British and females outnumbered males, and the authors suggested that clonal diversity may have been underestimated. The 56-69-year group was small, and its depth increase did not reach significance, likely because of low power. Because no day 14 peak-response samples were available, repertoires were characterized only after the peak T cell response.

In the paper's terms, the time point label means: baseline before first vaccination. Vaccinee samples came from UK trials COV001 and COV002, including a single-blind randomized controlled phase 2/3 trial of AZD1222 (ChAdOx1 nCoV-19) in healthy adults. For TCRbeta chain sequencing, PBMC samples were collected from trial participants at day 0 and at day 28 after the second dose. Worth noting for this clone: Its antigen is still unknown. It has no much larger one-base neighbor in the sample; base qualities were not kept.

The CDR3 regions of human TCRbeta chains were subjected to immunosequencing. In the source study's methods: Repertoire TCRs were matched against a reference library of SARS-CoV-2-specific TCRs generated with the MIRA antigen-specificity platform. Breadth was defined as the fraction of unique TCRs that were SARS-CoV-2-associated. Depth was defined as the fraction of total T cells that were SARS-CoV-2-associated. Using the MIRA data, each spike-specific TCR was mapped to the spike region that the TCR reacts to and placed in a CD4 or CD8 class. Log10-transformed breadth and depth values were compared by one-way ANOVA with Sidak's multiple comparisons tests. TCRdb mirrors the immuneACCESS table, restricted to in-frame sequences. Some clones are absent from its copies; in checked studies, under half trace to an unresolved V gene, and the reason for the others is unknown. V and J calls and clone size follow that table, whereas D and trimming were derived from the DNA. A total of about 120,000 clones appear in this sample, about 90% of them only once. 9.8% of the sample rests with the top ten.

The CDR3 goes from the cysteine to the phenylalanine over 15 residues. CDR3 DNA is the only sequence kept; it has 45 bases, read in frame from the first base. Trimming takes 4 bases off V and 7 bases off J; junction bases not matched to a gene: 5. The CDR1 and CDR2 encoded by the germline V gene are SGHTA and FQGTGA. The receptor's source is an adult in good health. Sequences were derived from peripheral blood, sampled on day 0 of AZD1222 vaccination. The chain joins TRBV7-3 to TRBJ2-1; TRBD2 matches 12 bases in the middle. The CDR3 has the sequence CASSSLAGGPNEQFF. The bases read TGTGCCAGCAGCTCCCTAGCGGGAGGGCCGAATGAGCAGTTCTTC.